These 15 T cell receptor beta chains were all obtained from the same sample, sequenced in a study of control samples from healthy donors and cancer patients. Produced via immunoSEQ multiplex PCR; TCRdb's table is partial and in-frame only. The sample consists of 400,000 to 500,000 clones, 90% of them appearing once. Sequenced material: PBMCs. Every receptor here comes from a middle-aged man with head and neck cancer.

This rearrangement joins TRBV4-3 to TRBJ1-6, with TRBD1 as a possible D gene (5 bases). The CDR3 is 17 residues long. Looked up from germline, CDR1 is LGHNA and CDR2 is YSLEER. Trimming cost V 1 base and J 9 bases, with 19 bases left between them. As DNA, the CDR3 is TGCGCCAGCAGCCAAGGTTTAAGACAGTCTGTTTCTTCACCCCTCCACTTT. This gives the protein CASSQGLRQSVSSPLHF.

V is TRBV4-3 and J is TRBJ2-7, with TRBD1 as a possible D gene (5 bases). Per germline, CDR1 LGHNA and CDR2 YSLEER. The CDR3 runs to 15 residues. The germline V and J ends were trimmed by 1 base and 2 bases, with 12 bases remaining between them. The DNA for the CDR3 is TGCGCCAGCAGCCAAGGGGCAGACAGAGCCTACGAGCAGTACTTC. Amino acids: CASSQGADRAYEQYF.

The chain employs TRBV5-6 and TRBJ2-5; D is undetermined. V lost 0 bases to trimming and J lost 3 bases, with 6 bases between them. This CDR3 comprises 13 residues. The germline V gene encodes CDR1 SGHDT and CDR2 YYEEEE. In nucleotides, the CDR3 is TGTGCCAGCAGCTTGGGGGGAAAAGAGACCCAGTACTTC. It codes for CASSLGGKETQYF.

DNA of the CDR3: TGTGCCAGCAGTTCCTATACCGGGTCGCAAGAGACCCAGTACTTC. It codes for CASSSYTGSQETQYF. The chain couples TRBV28 to TRBJ2-5; D is uncertain. V was pared by 4 bases and J by 2 bases, with 14 bases between. Germline V CDR1 and CDR2: MDHEN, SYDVKM. The CDR3 spans 15 residues.

The CDR3 reads CASTLERVEGYTF. DNA of the CDR3: TGTGCCAGCACTCTAGAGAGGGTGGAGGGCTACACCTTC. The rearrangement joins TRBV7-2 to TRBJ1-2; D uncertain. The CDR3 has 13 amino acids. V lost 7 bases and J lost 8, with 17 bases in between. Germline V lookup: CDR1 SGHTA, CDR2 FQGNSA.

The chain uses TRBV5-4 and TRBJ2-3; no reliable D call. This CDR3 is 13 amino acids long. CDR1 and CDR2 from the germline V gene are SGHNT and YYREEE (reference sequence). Trimming took off 0 bases at V and 8 bases at J, with 10 bases between the two ends. CDR3 sequence: CASSLDSSGTQYF. The CDR3 DNA is TGTGCCAGCAGCTTGGATTCAAGTGGTACGCAGTATTTT.

The rearrangement uses TRBV18 and TRBJ1-4; possible D gene TRBD1, 6 bases. Deletions cut 5 bases from V and 2 bases from J, with 12 bases between. The CDR3 runs 15 residues. The germline CDR1 and CDR2 sequences are KGHSH and LQKENI. The DNA of the CDR3 is TGTGCCAGCTCAGAGGGGACATCTACTAATGAAAAACTGTTTTTT. This codes for CASSEGTSTNEKLFF.

The V and J genes are TRBV18 and TRBJ1-6; D might be TRBD1 (5 bases). The CDR3 has 15 amino acids. V shed 4 bases and J shed 5 bases, with 12 bases lying between them. Germline CDR1 is KGHSH and CDR2 is LQKENI. The CDR3 loop reads CASSLGGPHNSPLHF. The CDR3 nucleotides read TGTGCCAGCTCACTCGGGGGTCCTCATAATTCACCCCTCCACTTT.

This chain uses TRBV6-6 with TRBJ2-7, with 7 bases that match TRBD1. Trimming took 6 bases from V and 3 from J; bases not matched to a gene: 14. CDR3 length: 16 amino acids. Germline-derived CDR1 and CDR2 are MNHNY and SVGAGI (reference sequence). This CDR3 reads CASRRRVTGQHYEQYF. In DNA, the CDR3 is TGTGCCAGCAGAAGGCGTGTCACGGGACAGCACTACGAGCAGTACTTC.

The chain joins TRBV24-1 to TRBJ2-1, with D possibly matching TRBD2 (6 bases). This CDR3 region has 14 residues. V was clipped by 7 bases and J by 0 bases, with 9 bases between them. Germline CDR1 is KGHDR and CDR2 is SFDVKD. The CDR3 protein is CATSPEGSYNEQFF. The CDR3 DNA is TGTGCCACCAGCCCGGAGGGCTCCTACAATGAGCAGTTCTTC.

This clone occurred a few times. The CDR3 bases are TGTGCCAGCAGTTTTTCGGCAGCTCGAGGTGGCTACACCTTC. It translates to CASSFSAARGGYTF. The V call is TRBV27, the J call TRBJ1-2; D remains ambiguous. This CDR3 is built from 14 residues. Germline CDR1 MNHEY, CDR2 SMNVEV (reference sequence). Trimming removed 3 bases at V and 7 bases at J, with 15 bases between.

This chain uses TRBV7-2 with TRBJ1-3; D unclear. Germline values: CDR1 SGHTA, CDR2 FQGNSA. Trimming took off 4 bases at V and 6 bases at J, with 7 bases between the two ends. The CDR3 length is 12 residues. The DNA of the CDR3 is TGTGCCAGCAGCTCAGGTCTAAACACCATATATTTT. It encodes CASSSGLNTIYF.

This chain connects TRBV2 to TRBJ1-1; the D is unclear. The ends were cut back, 7 bases at V and 4 bases at J, with 10 bases in the middle. This CDR3 is built from 12 residues. Per germline, CDR1 SNHLY and CDR2 FYNNEI. DNA of the CDR3: TGTGCCAGCAAAACCTCGGGCACTGAAGCTTTCTTT. This gives the protein CASKTSGTEAFF. The full variable domain, completed using reference TRBV2 and TRBJ1-1, is EPEVTQTPSHQVTQMGQEVILRCVPISNHLYFYWYRQILGQKVEFLVSFYNNEISEKSEIFDDQFSVERPDGSNFTLKIRSTKLEDSAMYFCASKTSGTEAFFGQGTRLTVV.

CDR3 in DNA: TGTGCCAGCAGCTTCTCAGGGAGCACTGAAGCTTTCTTT. Protein sequence: CASSFSGSTEAFF. The V call is TRBV7-3, the J call TRBJ1-1; D might be TRBD1 (5 bases). Germline V gene data show CDR1 as SGHTA and CDR2 as FQGTGA. The V end lost 3 bases, the J end lost 4 bases, and 9 bases lay between the germline ends. This CDR3 has 13 amino acids.

V gene TRBV28 combines with J gene TRBJ2-3; 8 bases map to TRBD1. V shed 4 bases, J shed 3 bases, and the junction held 6 bases outside the gene matches. Germline V gives CDR1 MDHEN, CDR2 SYDVKM. The CDR3 is 15 residues long. In DNA form, the CDR3 reads TGTGCCAGCAGTTCACAGGGGGAGAGGACAGATACGCAGTATTTT. Protein sequence: CASSSQGERTDTQYF.